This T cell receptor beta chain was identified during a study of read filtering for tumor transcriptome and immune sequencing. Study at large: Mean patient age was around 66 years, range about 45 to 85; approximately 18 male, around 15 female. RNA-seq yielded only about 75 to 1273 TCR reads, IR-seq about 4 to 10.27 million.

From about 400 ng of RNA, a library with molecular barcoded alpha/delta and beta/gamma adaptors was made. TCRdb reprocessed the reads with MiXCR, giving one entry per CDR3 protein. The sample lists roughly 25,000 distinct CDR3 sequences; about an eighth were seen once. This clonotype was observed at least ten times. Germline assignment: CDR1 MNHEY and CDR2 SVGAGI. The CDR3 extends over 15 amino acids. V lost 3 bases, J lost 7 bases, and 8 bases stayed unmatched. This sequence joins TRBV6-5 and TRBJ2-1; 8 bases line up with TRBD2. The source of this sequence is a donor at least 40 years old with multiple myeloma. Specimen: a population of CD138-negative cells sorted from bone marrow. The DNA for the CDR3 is TGTGCCAGCAGTTATCGTAGCGGGATAGGGAATGAGCAGTTCTTC. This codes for CASSYRSGIGNEQFF.